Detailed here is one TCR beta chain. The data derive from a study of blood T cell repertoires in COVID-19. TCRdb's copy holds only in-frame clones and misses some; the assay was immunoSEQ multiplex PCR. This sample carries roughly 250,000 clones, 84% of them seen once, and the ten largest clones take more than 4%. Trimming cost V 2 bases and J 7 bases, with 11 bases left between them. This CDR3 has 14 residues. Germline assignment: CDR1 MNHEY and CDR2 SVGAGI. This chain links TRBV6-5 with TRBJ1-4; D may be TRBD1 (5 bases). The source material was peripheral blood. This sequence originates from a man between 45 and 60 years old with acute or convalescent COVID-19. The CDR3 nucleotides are TGTGCCAGCAGTTACGGGCAGGGCAGTGAAAAACTGTTTTTT. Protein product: CASSYGQGSEKLFF.